The clone carrying this T cell receptor (beta chain) was counted at least ten times. Antigen: not known. Amplification of TCR alpha and beta CDR3 regions from RNA used iRepertoire nested multiplex PCR. One entry per CDR3 protein results from TCRdb running MiXCR on the multiplex PCR reads. The sample has more than 85,000 distinct CDR3 sequences, less than 30% seen once. The entry originates in a study of glioma-infiltrating T cells. Study findings and constraints: Tissue-blood divergence was below expectation in non-neoplastic patients, above in gliomas.

V gave up 0 bases and J gave up 3 bases, with 17 bases separating them. Germline values: CDR1 DFQATT, CDR2 SNEGSKA (reference sequence). The CDR3 sequence is 16 residues long. The chain couples TRBV20-1 to TRBJ1-1; D might be TRBD1 (5 bases). Sequenced input: glioma tissue, nonneoplastic brain tissue, or PBMCs (not recorded which). This TCR came from a human donor with low-grade glioma or glioblastoma, undergoing nonglioma brain surgery, or in good health (not recorded which). This chain's CDR3 is CSARDGGGWMDTEAFF. CDR3 nucleotides: TGCAGTGCTAGAGACGGGGGGGGTTGGATGGACACTGAAGCTTTCTTT.